The present entry profiles one T cell receptor (beta chain) with its context. As yet, its antigen is unknown. This PCR relied on a set of 60 Vbeta primers and 13 Jbeta primers. Clones were sequenced by immunoSEQ multiplex PCR, and TCRdb holds only the in-frame ones, with some missing. Of 140,000 to 150,000 clones listed, about 82% were seen once; the top ten hold roughly 4%. This sample stems from a study of cytomegalovirus exposure and HLA in healthy donors. Study-wide results and caveats: Highly shared variants forming one cluster were likely a sequencing artifact.

Donors showed nominal health when sampled, although they likely had unrecorded immune exposures. The clonotype originates from a middle-aged woman in good health and CMV-seropositive. Sequenced sample: PBMCs.

CDR3 amino acids: CASSERVYGNTIYF. CDR3 in DNA: TGTGCCAGCAGTGAACGGGTATATGGAAACACCATATATTTT. The chain recombines TRBV6-1 with TRBJ1-3; D unclear. V was trimmed by 2 bases and J by 3 bases, leaving 8 bases between them. This CDR3 is 14 amino acids long. Germline V CDR1 and CDR2: MNHNS, SASEGT.